This T cell receptor (beta chain) derives from a study of shared clonotypes between healthy human individuals. About the study: Donors had three CD4 naive, three CD4 memory, two CD8 naive and one CD8 memory plate apiece.

Memory CD4+ cells were the fraction left after CD45RA+ naive selection. With 3 bases clipped from V and 1 base from J, the junction kept 9 bases outside the gene matches. The CDR3 runs to 17 residues. The germline CDR1 and CDR2 sequences are MGHDK and SYGVNS. Study-level results: Clonotypes not shared had lower generation probabilities than those common to all four donors. Naive CD4 clonotypes overlapped across several donors at roughly 5.1%.

The repertoire was sequenced with immunoSEQ multiplex PCR; TCRdb's copy has only in-frame clones and lacks some. The sample carries roughly 1,000,000 clones, 70% to 80% recorded once. A remark on this clone: The antigen is undetermined.

The chain carries TRBV25-1 and TRBJ2-4, with 7 bases matching TRBD2. The TCR sequence derives from a man between 18 and 29 years old in good health. Some clones in this sample may be carry-over from other donors' samples. The sample was memory CD4+ T cells from PBMCs. The subset is: CD45RA-negative fraction. The DNA for the CDR3 is TGTGCCAGCAGTGAGGGGGGGTTCGATTTGGCCAAAAACATTCAGTACTTC. This sequence encodes CASSEGGFDLAKNIQYF.